Listed here are 17 T cell receptor beta chains from one sample, sequenced in a study of T cell responses to AZD1222 COVID-19 vaccine. Assay used: immunoSEQ multiplex PCR; TCRdb lists only in-frame clones, some missing. The sample yields fewer than 150,000 clones, more than 85% seen once. This material consisted of peripheral blood, taken 28 days after the second AZD1222 dose. The receptor set was obtained from an adult who received the AZD1222 COVID-19 vaccine.

The chain uses TRBV11-2 and TRBJ2-7, with D maybe TRBD2 (6 bases). Germline CDR1 and CDR2: SGHAT and FQNNGV. Trimming removed 3 bases at V and 0 bases at J, with 15 bases between. The CDR3 extends over 16 amino acids. The CDR3 region is CASSFGSGQSSYEQYF. The CDR3, as DNA: TGTGCCAGCAGCTTTGGTAGCGGTCAGAGCTCCTACGAGCAGTACTTC.

The chain is built from TRBV5-4 and TRBJ2-1, with D hard to call. This CDR3 is built from 13 residues. Germline CDR1 and CDR2: SGHNT and YYREEE (reference sequence). Between the trimmed V and J ends, which lost 5 bases and 12 bases, there was a span of 18 bases. The CDR3 coding sequence is TGTGCCAGCAGGGACGCCCGGAGCTATGGGCAGTTCTTC. It codes for CASRDARSYGQFF.

V and J are TRBV1 and TRBJ1-2. TRBV1 counts as a pseudogene. CDR3 length: 15 residues. In DNA form, the CDR3 reads TGCACCAGCAGCCAAGGCGGGGGGGAGAACTATGGCTACACCTTC. Protein: CTSSQGGGENYGYTF.

The rearrangement joins TRBV20-1 to TRBJ2-1; no clear D gene. CDR3 length: 10 residues. The V and J ends lost 3 bases and 8 bases respectively, with 5 bases between them. Germline CDR1 and CDR2: DFQATT and SNEGSKA (reference sequence). This CDR3 reads CSASYDEQFF. The CDR3 region has the DNA TGCAGTGCTAGTTACGATGAGCAGTTCTTC.

The CDR3 DNA follows: TGTGCCAGCAGAGTCCGGGACTTGGAGACCCAGTACTTC. This sequence encodes CASRVRDLETQYF. The V and J genes are TRBV6-5 and TRBJ2-5, with D perhaps TRBD2 (6 bases). The CDR3 has 13 amino acids. Germline loops: CDR1 MNHEY, CDR2 SVGAGI. V lost 6 bases and J lost 5, with 13 bases in between.

This rearrangement joins TRBV3-1 (or the pseudogene TRBV3-2) to TRBJ2-3; D is undetermined. The CDR3 length is 13 residues. Germline V gene lookup returns CDR1 LGHDT and CDR2 YNNKEL (reference sequence). The V and J ends lost 3 bases and 5 bases respectively, with 9 bases between them. This chain's CDR3 is CASSQAQLDTQYF. The DNA of the CDR3 is TGTGCCAGCAGCCAGGCCCAATTAGATACGCAGTATTTT.

Comments on this clone: Sequence at one end of the junction differs from germline and may be a read error. The V call is TRBV11-2, the J call TRBJ2-3; no reliable D call. CDR3 length equals 12 residues. The V gene's germline CDR1 is SGHAT and CDR2 FQNNGV. The CDR3 DNA sequence: TGTGCCAGCAGCCGAGTACAGTATACCCAGTATTTT. It translates to CASSRVQYTQYF.

The V and J genes are TRBV11-3 and TRBJ2-2; 10 bases align to TRBD2. The CDR3 extends over 16 amino acids. CDR1 is SGHNT, CDR2 YENEEA, per germline. Trimming took 6 bases from V and 2 from J; bases not matched to a gene: 6. The CDR3 sequence is CASRLTSGVNTGELFF. The DNA of the CDR3 is TGTGCCAGCAGACTCACTAGCGGGGTCAACACCGGGGAGCTGTTTTTT.

The table lists this clone with a count of one. This chain joins TRBV6-5 and TRBJ2-7, with 10 bases that match TRBD1. Germline values: CDR1 MNHEY, CDR2 SVGAGI. This CDR3 contains 14 residues. The V gene end was trimmed by 8 bases and the J gene end by 0 bases; junction bases not matched to a gene: 4. CDR3 protein: CASQGQGYSYEQYF. The CDR3 DNA is TGTGCCAGCCAGGGACAGGGGTACTCCTACGAGCAGTACTTC.

The chain uses TRBV7-9 and TRBJ1-1; TRBD1 matches at 7 bases. V lost 0 bases, J lost 0 bases, and 7 bases stayed unmatched. CDR3 size: 17 residues. Germline CDR1 is SEHNR and CDR2 is FQNEAQ (reference sequence). This CDR3 reads CASSLALGQPMNTEAFF. Here the CDR3 DNA reads TGTGCCAGCAGCTTAGCGCTGGGACAGCCGATGAACACTGAAGCTTTCTTT.

For the CDR3, the DNA is TGCGCCAGCAGCTTGGGTGAGGGGTCGAGCTCCTACGAGCAGTACTTC. This translates into CASSLGEGSSSYEQYF. The gene calls are TRBV5-1 and TRBJ2-7, with D perhaps being TRBD1 or TRBD2 (5 bases each). Trimming cost V 0 bases and J 0 bases, with 13 bases left between them. The CDR3 is made up of 16 amino acids. Germline V CDR1 and CDR2: SGHRS, YFSETQ.

The rearrangement uses TRBV6-6 and TRBJ1-1; D may be TRBD1 (5 bases). The germline CDR1 and CDR2 sequences are MNHNY and SVGAGI (reference sequence). The CDR3 is 13 amino acids. Trimming removed 6 bases at V and 2 bases at J, with 10 bases between. Written as DNA, the CDR3 is TGTGCCAGCAGCGGACAATTCAACACTGAAGCTTTCTTT. It specifies CASSGQFNTEAFF.

The chain uses TRBV28 and TRBJ2-1, with 9 bases fitting TRBD2. Per germline, CDR1 MDHEN and CDR2 SYDVKM. This CDR3 comprises 15 residues. After removal of 5 bases from V and 8 bases from J, the junction contained 10 bases not matched to a gene. CDR3 sequence reads: CASSSASGVGDEQFF. As DNA, the CDR3 is TGTGCCAGCAGTAGTGCTAGCGGGGTGGGCGATGAGCAGTTCTTC.

V and J are TRBV27 and TRBJ2-7, with unresolved D. Per the germline V gene, CDR1 is MNHEY and CDR2 is SMNVEV (reference sequence). V gave up 5 bases and J gave up 3 bases, with 11 bases separating them. This CDR3 has 13 residues. The CDR3 region has the DNA TGTGCCAGCAGTCGGACGGCACACTACGAGCAGTACTTC. It codes for CASSRTAHYEQYF.

The V call is TRBV27, the J call TRBJ2-7, with no clear D. V shed 5 bases and J shed 1 base, with 6 bases lying between them. The germline V gene has CDR1 MNHEY and CDR2 SMNVEV (reference sequence). The CDR3 sequence is 12 residues long. The DNA for the CDR3 is TGTGCCAGCAGTCCGCTATCCTACGAGCAGTACTTC. This sequence encodes CASSPLSYEQYF.

This rearrangement joins TRBV19 to TRBJ1-2, with a possible D match to TRBD1 (5 bases). Germline CDR1 LNHDA, CDR2 SQIVND (reference sequence). Trimming shortened V by 1 base and J by 7 bases, and 10 bases separated the two germline ends. There are 13 residues in the CDR3. The chain's CDR3 is CASSIARVGGYTF. CDR3 DNA: TGTGCCAGTAGTATAGCCAGGGTGGGTGGCTACACCTTC.

The CDR3 is CASSQEPAGETYEQYF. Here the CDR3 DNA reads TGTGCCAGCAGCCAAGAACCCGCGGGAGAGACCTACGAGCAGTACTTC. The chain couples TRBV4-2 to TRBJ2-7; 7 nucleotides align to TRBD2. Germline CDR1 LGHNA, CDR2 YNFKEQ. This CDR3 is built from 16 residues. Unmatched junction bases numbered 7, after V lost 0 bases and J lost 2 bases.